This T cell receptor (beta chain) is drawn from a study of T cell repertoires in cytomegalovirus infection. Whole-study context: Through public TCR beta signatures, both CMV infection and matching HLA type were indicated.

Comments on this clonotype: Its antigen remains unknown.

This CDR3 comprises 13 residues. V was trimmed by 6 bases and J by 1 base, leaving 8 bases between them. Germline CDR1 is MNHNY and CDR2 is SVGAGI (reference sequence). Study conclusions and caveats: Summed frequency of public TCR beta families distinguished CMV carriers with the relevant HLA. HLA-C-restricted CMV clonotypes gave the most frequent clonotype in two of eight donors.

TCRdb called the reads again in MiXCR, with one record for every CDR3 protein. The table lists about 450,000 distinct CDR3 sequences, roughly 30% of them singletons. This TCR came from a human donor in good health (CMV status not recorded). Some clones in this sample may be carry-over from other donors' samples. Sequencing was performed on PBMCs. The chain links TRBV6-6 to TRBJ2-3; D possibly corresponds to TRBD2 (6 bases). In nucleotides, the CDR3 is TGTGCCAGCAGGGGCGGGGGCACAGATACGCAGTATTTT. The encoded protein is CASRGGGTDTQYF.